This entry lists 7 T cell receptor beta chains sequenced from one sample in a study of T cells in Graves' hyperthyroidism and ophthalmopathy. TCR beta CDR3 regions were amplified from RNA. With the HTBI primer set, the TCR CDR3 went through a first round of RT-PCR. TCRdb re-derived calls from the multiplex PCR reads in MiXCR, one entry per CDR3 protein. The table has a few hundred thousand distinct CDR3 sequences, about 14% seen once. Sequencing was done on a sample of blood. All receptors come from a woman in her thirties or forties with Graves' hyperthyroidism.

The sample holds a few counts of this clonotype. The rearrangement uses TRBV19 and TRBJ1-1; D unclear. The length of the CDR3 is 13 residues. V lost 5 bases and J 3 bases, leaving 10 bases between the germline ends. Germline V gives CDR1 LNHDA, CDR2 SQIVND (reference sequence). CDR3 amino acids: CASSPRSYTEAFF. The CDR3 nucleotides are TGTGCCAGTAGTCCCAGGTCGTACACTGAAGCTTTCTTT.

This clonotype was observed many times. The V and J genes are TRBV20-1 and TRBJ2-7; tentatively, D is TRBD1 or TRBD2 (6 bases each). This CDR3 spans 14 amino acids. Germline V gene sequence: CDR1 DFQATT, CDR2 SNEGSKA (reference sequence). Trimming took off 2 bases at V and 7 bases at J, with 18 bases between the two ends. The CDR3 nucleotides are TGCAGTGCTAGAATAGGGGGGCTTACTGGAGAGCAGTACTTC. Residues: CSARIGGLTGEQYF.

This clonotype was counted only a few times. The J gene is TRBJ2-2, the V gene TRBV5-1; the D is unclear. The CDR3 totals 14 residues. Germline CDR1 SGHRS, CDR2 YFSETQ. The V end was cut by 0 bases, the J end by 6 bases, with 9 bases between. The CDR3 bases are TGCGCCAGCAGCTTGGGGGCTAGTTCCGGGGAGCTGTTTTTT. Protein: CASSLGASSGELFF.

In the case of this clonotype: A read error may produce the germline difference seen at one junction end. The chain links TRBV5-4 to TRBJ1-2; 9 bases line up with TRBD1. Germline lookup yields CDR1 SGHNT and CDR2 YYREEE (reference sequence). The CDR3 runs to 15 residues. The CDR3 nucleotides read TGTGCCAGCAGCAGAGGACAGGGGCCGGACTATGGCTGCACCTTC. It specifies CASSRGQGPDYGCTF.

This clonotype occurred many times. This chain's CDR3 is CASSLGTGADYSNQPQHF. The CDR3 DNA sequence: TGTGCCAGCAGTTTAGGGACAGGGGCCGACTATAGCAATCAGCCCCAGCATTTT. This chain links TRBV28 with TRBJ1-5, with 10 nucleotides matching TRBD1. This CDR3 contains 18 residues. Germline CDR1 MDHEN, CDR2 SYDVKM. The V segment lost 2 bases and the J segment 0 bases; nucleotides outside the gene matches: 7.

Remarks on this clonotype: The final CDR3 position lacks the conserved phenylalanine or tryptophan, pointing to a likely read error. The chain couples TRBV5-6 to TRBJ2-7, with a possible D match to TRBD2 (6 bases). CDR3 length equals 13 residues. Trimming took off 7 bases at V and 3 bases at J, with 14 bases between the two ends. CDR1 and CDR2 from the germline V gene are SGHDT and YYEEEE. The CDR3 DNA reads TGTGCCAGCTCCCCGGCGGGAAACTACGAGCAGTACTTG. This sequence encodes CASSPAGNYEQYL.

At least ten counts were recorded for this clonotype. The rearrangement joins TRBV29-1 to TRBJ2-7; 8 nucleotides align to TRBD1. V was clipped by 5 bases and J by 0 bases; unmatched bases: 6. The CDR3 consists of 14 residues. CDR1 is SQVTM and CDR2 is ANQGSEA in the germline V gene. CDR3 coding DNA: TGCAGCGTTCTACAGGGGGTGCACTCCTACGAGCAGTACTTC. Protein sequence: CSVLQGVHSYEQYF.